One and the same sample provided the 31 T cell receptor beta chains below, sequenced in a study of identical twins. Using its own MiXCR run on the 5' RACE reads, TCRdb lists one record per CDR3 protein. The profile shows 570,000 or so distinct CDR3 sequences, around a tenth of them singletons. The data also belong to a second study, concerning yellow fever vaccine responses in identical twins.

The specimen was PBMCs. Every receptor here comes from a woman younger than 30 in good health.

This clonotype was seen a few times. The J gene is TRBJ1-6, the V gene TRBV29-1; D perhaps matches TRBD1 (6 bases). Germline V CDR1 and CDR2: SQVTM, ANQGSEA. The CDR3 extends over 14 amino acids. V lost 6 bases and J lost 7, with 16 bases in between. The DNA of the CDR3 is TGCAGCGTCGGGGGCGCAGGGTCGAATTCACCCCTCCACTTT. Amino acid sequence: CSVGGAGSNSPLHF.

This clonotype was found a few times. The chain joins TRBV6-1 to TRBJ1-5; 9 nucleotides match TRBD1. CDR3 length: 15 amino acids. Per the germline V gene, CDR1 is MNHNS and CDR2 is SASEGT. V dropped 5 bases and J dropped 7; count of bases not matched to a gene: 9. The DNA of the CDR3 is TGTGCCAGCAGTCCCGGGACAGGGAATGGCCAGCCCCAGCATTTT. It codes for CASSPGTGNGQPQHF.

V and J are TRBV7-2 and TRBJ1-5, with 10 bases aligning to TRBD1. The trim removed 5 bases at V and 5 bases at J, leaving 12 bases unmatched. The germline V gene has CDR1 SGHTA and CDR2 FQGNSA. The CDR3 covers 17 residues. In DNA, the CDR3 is TGTGCCAGCAGCCTAAGGACAGGGGGAATCGGGGATCAGCCCCAGCATTTT. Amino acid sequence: CASSLRTGGIGDQPQHF.

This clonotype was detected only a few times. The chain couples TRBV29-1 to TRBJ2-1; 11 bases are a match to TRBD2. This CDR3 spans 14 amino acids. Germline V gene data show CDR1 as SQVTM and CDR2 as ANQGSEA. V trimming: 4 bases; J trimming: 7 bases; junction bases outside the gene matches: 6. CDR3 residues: CSVVGTSGPNEQFF. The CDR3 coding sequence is TGCAGCGTTGTAGGGACTAGCGGTCCTAATGAGCAGTTCTTC.

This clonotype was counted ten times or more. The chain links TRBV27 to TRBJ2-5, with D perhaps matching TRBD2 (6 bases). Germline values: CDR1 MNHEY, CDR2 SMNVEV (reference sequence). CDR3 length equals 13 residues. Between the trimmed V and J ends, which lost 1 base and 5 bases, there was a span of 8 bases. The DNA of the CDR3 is TGTGCCAGCAGTTTATGGAGGGGTGAGACCCAGTACTTC. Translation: CASSLWRGETQYF.

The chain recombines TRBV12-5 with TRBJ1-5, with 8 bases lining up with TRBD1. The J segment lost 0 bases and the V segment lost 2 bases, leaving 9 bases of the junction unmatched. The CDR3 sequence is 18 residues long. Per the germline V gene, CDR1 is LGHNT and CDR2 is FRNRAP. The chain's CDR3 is CASGLPWTGRYSNQPQHF. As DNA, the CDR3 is TGTGCTAGTGGTTTGCCCTGGACAGGGCGATATAGCAATCAGCCCCAGCATTTT.

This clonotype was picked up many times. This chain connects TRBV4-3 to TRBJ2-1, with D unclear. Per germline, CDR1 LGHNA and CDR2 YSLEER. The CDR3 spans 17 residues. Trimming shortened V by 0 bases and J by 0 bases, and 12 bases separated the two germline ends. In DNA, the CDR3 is TGCGCCAGCAGCCAAGATCCCCCTCGAAGCTCCTACAATGAGCAGTTCTTC. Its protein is CASSQDPPRSSYNEQFF.

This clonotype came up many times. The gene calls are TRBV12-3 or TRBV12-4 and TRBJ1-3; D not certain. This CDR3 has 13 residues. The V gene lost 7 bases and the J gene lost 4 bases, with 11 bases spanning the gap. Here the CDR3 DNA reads TGTGCCAGCAATATACCTGGGGGAAACACCATATATTTT. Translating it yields CASNIPGGNTIYF.

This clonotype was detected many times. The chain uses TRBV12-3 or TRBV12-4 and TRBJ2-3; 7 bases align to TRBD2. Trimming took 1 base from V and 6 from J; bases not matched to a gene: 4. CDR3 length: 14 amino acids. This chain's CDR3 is CASSLVGSGDTQYF. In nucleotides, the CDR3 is TGTGCCAGCAGTTTAGTTGGTAGCGGGGATACGCAGTATTTT.

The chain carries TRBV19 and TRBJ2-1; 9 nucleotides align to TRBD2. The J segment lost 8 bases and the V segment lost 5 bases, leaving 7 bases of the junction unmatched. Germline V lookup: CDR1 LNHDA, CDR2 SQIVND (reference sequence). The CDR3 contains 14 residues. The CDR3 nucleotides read TGTGCCAGTAGTGATAGCGGGAGTGGCGATGAGCAGTTCTTC. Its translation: CASSDSGSGDEQFF. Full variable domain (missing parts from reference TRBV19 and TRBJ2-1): DGGITQSPKYLFRKEGQNVTLSCEQNLNHDAMYWYRQDPGQGLRLIYYSQIVNDFQKGDIAEGYSVSREKKESFPLTVTSAQKNPTAFYLCASSDSGSGDEQFFGPGTRLTVL.

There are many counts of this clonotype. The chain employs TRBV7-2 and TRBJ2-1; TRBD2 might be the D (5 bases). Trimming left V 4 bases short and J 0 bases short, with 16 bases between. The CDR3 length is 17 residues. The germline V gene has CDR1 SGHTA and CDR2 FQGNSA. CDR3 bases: TGTGCCAGCAGCTCGGGAACCAACCCACTCTCCTACAATGAGCAGTTCTTC. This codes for CASSSGTNPLSYNEQFF.

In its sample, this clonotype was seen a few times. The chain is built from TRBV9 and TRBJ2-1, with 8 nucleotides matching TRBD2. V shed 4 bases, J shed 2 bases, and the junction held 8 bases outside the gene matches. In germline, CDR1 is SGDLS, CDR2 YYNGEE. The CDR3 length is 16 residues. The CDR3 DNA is TGTGCCAGCAGCCCCCTAACGGGAGGGACCTACAATGAGCAGTTCTTC. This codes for CASSPLTGGTYNEQFF.

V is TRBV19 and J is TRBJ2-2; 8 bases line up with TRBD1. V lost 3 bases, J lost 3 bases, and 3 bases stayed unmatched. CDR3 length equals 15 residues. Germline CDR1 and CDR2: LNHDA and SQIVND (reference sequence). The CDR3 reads CASSISRGHTGELFF. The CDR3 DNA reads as TGTGCCAGTAGTATCTCCAGGGGGCACACCGGGGAGCTGTTTTTT.

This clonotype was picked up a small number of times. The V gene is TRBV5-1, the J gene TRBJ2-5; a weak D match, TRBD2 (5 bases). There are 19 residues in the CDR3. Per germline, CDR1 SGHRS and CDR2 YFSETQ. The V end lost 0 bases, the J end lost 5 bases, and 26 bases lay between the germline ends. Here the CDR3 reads CASSLVSLGWAPRRETQYF. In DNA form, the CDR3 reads TGCGCCAGCAGCTTGGTCAGTCTTGGGTGGGCTCCCCGGAGGGAGACCCAGTACTTC. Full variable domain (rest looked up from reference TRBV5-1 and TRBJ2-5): KAGVTQTPRYLIKTRGQQVTLSCSPISGHRSVSWYQQTPGQGLQFLFEYFSETQRNKGNFPGRFSGRQFSNSRSEMNVSTLELGDSALYLCASSLVSLGWAPRRETQYFGPGTRLLVL.

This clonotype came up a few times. CDR3 sequence reads: CASSQEAGDIGELFF. For the CDR3, the DNA is TGTGCCAGCAGCCAAGAAGCGGGAGATATCGGGGAGCTGTTTTTT. The chain carries TRBV3-1 and TRBJ2-2; 8 bases map to TRBD2. Germline V gene lookup returns CDR1 LGHDT and CDR2 YNNKEL (reference sequence). The CDR3 consists of 15 residues. After removal of 0 bases from V and 7 bases from J, the junction contained 4 bases not matched to a gene.

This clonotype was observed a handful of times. Here the CDR3 reads CASSLGGGSNNEQFF. The CDR3 DNA reads TGTGCCAGCAGCTTAGGAGGCGGGAGCAACAATGAGCAGTTCTTC. V is TRBV7-2 and J is TRBJ2-1; 7 nucleotides align to TRBD2. The CDR3 loop spans 15 amino acids. Losses at the gene ends were 1 base for V and 5 bases for J; bases not matched to a gene: 5. Germline CDR1 and CDR2: SGHTA and FQGNSA.

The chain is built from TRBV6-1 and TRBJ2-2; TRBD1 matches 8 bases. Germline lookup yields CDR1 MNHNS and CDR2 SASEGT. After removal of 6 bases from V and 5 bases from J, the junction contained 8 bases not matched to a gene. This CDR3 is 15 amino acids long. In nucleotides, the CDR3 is TGTGCCAGCAGCCCGGGACAGGCGGTAACCGGGGAGCTGTTTTTT. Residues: CASSPGQAVTGELFF.

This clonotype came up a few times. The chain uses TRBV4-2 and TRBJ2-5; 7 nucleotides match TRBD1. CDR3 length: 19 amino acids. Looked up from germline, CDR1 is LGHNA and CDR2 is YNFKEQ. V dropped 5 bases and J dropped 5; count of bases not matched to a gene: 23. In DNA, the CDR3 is TGTGCCAGCAGCACGACGAGGGGGCTAGCACGTCCAGCATGGGAGACCCAGTACTTC. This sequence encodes CASSTTRGLARPAWETQYF.

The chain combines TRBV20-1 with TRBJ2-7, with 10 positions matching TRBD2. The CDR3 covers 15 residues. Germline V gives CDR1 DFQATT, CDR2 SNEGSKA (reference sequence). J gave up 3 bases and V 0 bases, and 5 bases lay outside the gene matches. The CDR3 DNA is TGCAGTGCTAGAGATCTAGCGGGAGTGCTCTACGAGCAGTACTTC. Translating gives CSARDLAGVLYEQYF.

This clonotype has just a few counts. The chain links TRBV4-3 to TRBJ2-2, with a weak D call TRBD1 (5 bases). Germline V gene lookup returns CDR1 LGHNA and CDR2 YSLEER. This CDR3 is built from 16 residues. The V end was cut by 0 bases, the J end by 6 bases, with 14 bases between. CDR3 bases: TGCGCCAGCAGCCAAGATCTTACAGGTTGGGCCGGGGAGCTGTTTTTT. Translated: CASSQDLTGWAGELFF.

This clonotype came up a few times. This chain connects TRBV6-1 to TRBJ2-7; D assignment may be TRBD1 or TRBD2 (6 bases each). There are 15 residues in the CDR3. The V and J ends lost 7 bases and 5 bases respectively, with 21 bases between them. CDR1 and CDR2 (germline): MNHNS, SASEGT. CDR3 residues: CASTEVGEGGHEQYF. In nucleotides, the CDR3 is TGTGCCAGCACCGAGGTCGGTGAGGGGGGCCACGAGCAGTACTTC.

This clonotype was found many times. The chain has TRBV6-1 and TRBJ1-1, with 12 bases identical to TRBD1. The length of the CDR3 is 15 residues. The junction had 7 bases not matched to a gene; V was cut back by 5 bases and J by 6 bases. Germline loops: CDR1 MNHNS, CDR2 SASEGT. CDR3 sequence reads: CASSPPGQGAPEAFF. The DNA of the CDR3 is TGTGCCAGCAGTCCCCCGGGACAGGGGGCCCCTGAAGCTTTCTTT.

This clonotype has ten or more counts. The CDR3 DNA reads as TGTGCCAGTAATCCTATCCGGGGCGGACACACAGATACGCAGTATTTT. This sequence encodes CASNPIRGGHTDTQYF. The V gene is TRBV2, the J gene TRBJ2-3; D may correspond to TRBD1 or TRBD2 (5 bases each). CDR3 length: 16 amino acids. Germline V lookup: CDR1 SNHLY, CDR2 FYNNEI. Trimming cost V 9 bases and J 2 bases, with 21 bases left between them.

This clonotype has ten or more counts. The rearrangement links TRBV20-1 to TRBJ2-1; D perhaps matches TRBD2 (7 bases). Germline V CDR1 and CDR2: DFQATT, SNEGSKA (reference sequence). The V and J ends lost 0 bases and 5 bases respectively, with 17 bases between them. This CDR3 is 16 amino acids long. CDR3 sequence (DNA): TGCAGTGCTAGAGATCGTCGTAGGGGGGGAAACAATGAGCAGTTCTTC. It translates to CSARDRRRGGNNEQFF.

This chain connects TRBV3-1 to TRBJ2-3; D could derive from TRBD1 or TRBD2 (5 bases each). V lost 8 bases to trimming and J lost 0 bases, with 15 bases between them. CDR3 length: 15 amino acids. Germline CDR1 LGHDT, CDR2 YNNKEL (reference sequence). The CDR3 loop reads CASCLRDLSTDTQYF. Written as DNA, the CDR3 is TGTGCCAGCTGCCTCCGGGACCTAAGCACAGATACGCAGTATTTT.

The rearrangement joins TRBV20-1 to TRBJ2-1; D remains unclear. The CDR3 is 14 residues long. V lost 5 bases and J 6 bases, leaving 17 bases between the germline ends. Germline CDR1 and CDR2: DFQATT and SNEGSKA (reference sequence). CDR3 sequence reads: CSAVRSPGGNEQFF. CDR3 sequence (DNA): TGCAGTGCTGTTCGGTCCCCCGGTGGCAATGAGCAGTTCTTC.

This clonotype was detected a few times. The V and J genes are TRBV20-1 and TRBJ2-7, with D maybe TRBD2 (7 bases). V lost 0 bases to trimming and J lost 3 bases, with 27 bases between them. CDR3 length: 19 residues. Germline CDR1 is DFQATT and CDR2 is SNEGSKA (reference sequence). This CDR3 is CSARDLRGESGTKVYEQYF. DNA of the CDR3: TGCAGTGCTAGAGATCTAAGGGGGGAGAGCGGGACTAAGGTCTACGAGCAGTACTTC.

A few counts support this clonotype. The CDR3 loop is CASSLAVGGANTGELFF. The CDR3 bases are TGCGCCAGCAGCTTGGCCGTTGGCGGGGCGAACACCGGGGAGCTGTTTTTT. This rearrangement joins TRBV5-1 to TRBJ2-2; D perhaps matches TRBD2 (6 bases). The CDR3 length is 17 residues. The V gene lost 0 bases and the J gene lost 0 bases, with 12 bases spanning the gap. Germline-derived CDR1 and CDR2 are SGHRS and YFSETQ.

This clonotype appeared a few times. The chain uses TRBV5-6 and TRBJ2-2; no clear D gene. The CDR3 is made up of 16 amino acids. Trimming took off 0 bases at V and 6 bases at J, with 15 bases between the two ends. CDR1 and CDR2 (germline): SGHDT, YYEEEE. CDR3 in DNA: TGTGCCAGCAGCTTGGCCATGGGTCTTGGCCCCGGGGAGCTGTTTTTT. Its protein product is CASSLAMGLGPGELFF.

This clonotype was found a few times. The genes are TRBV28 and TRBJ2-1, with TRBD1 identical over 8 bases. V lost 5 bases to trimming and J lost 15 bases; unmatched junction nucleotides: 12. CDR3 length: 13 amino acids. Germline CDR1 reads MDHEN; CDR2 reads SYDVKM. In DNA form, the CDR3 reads TGTGCCAGCAGTCCCCCCCCGACAGGGGTTCGGTTCTTC. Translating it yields CASSPPPTGVRFF.

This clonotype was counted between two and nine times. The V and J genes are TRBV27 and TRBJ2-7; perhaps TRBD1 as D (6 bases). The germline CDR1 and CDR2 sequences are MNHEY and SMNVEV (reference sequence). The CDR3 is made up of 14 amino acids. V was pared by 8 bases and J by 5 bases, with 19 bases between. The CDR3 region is CASGMGAAAHEQYF. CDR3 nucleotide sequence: TGTGCCAGCGGCATGGGGGCCGCGGCCCACGAGCAGTACTTC.